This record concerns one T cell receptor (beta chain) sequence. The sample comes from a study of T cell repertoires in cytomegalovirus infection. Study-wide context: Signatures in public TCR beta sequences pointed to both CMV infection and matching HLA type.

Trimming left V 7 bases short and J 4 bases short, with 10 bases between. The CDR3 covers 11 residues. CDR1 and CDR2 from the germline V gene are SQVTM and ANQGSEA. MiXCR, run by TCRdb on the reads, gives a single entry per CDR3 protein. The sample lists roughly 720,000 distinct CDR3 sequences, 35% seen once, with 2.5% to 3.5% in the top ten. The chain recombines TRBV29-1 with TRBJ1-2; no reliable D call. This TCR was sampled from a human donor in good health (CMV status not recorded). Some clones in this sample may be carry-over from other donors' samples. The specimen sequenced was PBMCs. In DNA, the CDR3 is TGCAGCGCGACGGGAGGCTATGGCTACACCTTC. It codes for CSATGGYGYTF. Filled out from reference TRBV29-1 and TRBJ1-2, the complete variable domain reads SAVISQKPSRDICQRGTSLTIQCQVDSQVTMMFWYRQQPGQSLTLIATANQGSEATYESGFVIDKFPISRPNLTFSTLTVSNMSPEDSSIYLCSATGGYGYTFGSGTRLTVV.